This T cell receptor (beta chain) is drawn from a study of shared clonotypes between healthy human individuals. The table came from immunoSEQ multiplex PCR; TCRdb's copy has only in-frame clones and leaves some out. The table includes under 1 million clones, about 96% detected once. The naive CD8 fraction comprised CD45RO-negative cells positively selected for CCR7 and excluded terminally differentiated effector memory CD45RA+ cells. This CDR3 has 12 amino acids. Germline lookup yields CDR1 MNHEY and CDR2 SVGAGI. Trimming shortened V by 10 bases and J by 5 bases, and 14 bases separated the two germline ends.

This sequence originates from a man between 25 and 39 years old in good health. The V and J genes are TRBV6-5 and TRBJ1-2, with unresolved D. What was sequenced was naive CD8+ T cells sorted from blood. The DNA for the CDR3 is TGTGCCACCTCATTAGATGGGTATGGCTACACCTTC. Protein: CATSLDGYGYTF.